These T cell receptor beta chains were read from a single sample in a study of spatial heterogeneity in lung cancer. TCRdb reanalysed the 5' RACE reads using MiXCR and keeps one entry per CDR3 protein. The table shows tens of thousands of distinct CDR3 sequences, with approximately 7.5% occurring only once. This material consisted of PBMCs, taken at surgery. These receptors originate from a male donor with early-stage non-small cell lung cancer. The CDR3 runs from the conserved cysteine through the conserved F or W. Each record gives: D gene, V gene, J gene, clone size, CDR3 DNA, CDR3 protein. The D gene is left open where the match is weak. Expanded clones get a size class; other rows say once, few or many, or leave the size out.

d_gene: TRBD2
v_gene: TRBV30
j_gene: TRBJ2-7
abundance: few
CDR3nt: TGTGCCTGGAGTGTACTGCCGGGGGGGGCCTACGAGCAGTACTTC
CDR3aa: CAWSVLPGGAYEQYF

d_gene: -
v_gene: TRBV24-1
j_gene: TRBJ2-5
abundance: few
CDR3nt: TGTGCCACCAGTGTTGGACAGACGAAGACCCAGTACTTC
CDR3aa: CATSVGQTKTQYF

d_gene: -
v_gene: TRBV7-9
j_gene: TRBJ2-5
abundance: -
CDR3nt: TGTGCCAGCAGCTTAGCGATACAGGAGTCCCAGTACTTC
CDR3aa: CASSLAIQESQYF

d_gene: -
v_gene: TRBV10-3
j_gene: TRBJ2-3
abundance: many
CDR3nt: TGTGCCATCAGTGAACGACTAGACACAGATACGCAGTATTTT
CDR3aa: CAISERLDTDTQYF

d_gene: TRBD1
v_gene: TRBV7-9
j_gene: TRBJ2-5
abundance: few
CDR3nt: TGTGCCAGCAGTTCCCAGGGGGTAGGAGAGACCCAGTACTTC
CDR3aa: CASSSQGVGETQYF

d_gene: TRBD1
v_gene: TRBV27
j_gene: TRBJ2-1
abundance: many
CDR3nt: TGTGCCAGCAGTTTATTGGGACAGGGTTTGGGAAACGAGCAGTTCTTC
CDR3aa: CASSLLGQGLGNEQFF

d_gene: TRBD2
v_gene: TRBV14
j_gene: TRBJ2-2
abundance: few
CDR3nt: TGTGCCAGCAGCCAATGGTGGGCGGGAGGCCCCACCGGGGAGCTGTTTTTT
CDR3aa: CASSQWWAGGPTGELFF

d_gene: TRBD2
v_gene: TRBV29-1
j_gene: TRBJ2-1
abundance: many
CDR3nt: TGCAGCGTTCAGGGACTAGCGGGAGATTGGGTAAACAATGAGCAGTTCTTC
CDR3aa: CSVQGLAGDWVNNEQFF

d_gene: TRBD2
v_gene: TRBV12-3/TRBV12-4
j_gene: TRBJ2-1
abundance: -
CDR3nt: TGTGCCAGCAGTTTAGCAAAGACTAGCGGTCTCTACAATGAGCAGTTCTTC
CDR3aa: CASSLAKTSGLYNEQFF

d_gene: -
v_gene: TRBV12-3/TRBV12-4
j_gene: TRBJ2-3
abundance: few
CDR3nt: TGTGCCAGCAGTTTGGAACAGAACACAGATACGCAGTATTTT
CDR3aa: CASSLEQNTDTQYF

d_gene: -
v_gene: TRBV7-9
j_gene: TRBJ1-1
abundance: -
CDR3nt: TGTGCCAGCAGCTTAGAGGTGAGGACTGAAGCTTTCTTT
CDR3aa: CASSLEVRTEAFF

d_gene: -
v_gene: TRBV30
j_gene: TRBJ1-1
abundance: many
CDR3nt: TGTGCCTGGAGGGATCCAGGCAGGGGCTACACTGAAGCTTTCTTT
CDR3aa: CAWRDPGRGYTEAFF

d_gene: -
v_gene: TRBV6-2/TRBV6-3
j_gene: TRBJ2-3
abundance: many
CDR3nt: TGTGCCAGCACTCAGCGAGACACAGATACGCAGTATTTT
CDR3aa: CASTQRDTDTQYF

d_gene: -
v_gene: TRBV5-1
j_gene: TRBJ2-2
abundance: many
CDR3nt: TGCGCCAGCAGCCGCAGGGAGAACACCGGGGAGCTGTTTTTT
CDR3aa: CASSRRENTGELFF

d_gene: -
v_gene: TRBV3-2
j_gene: TRBJ1-5
abundance: many
CDR3nt: TGTGCCAGCAGCCCGGACGGGACAGACAATCAGCCCCAGCATTTT
CDR3aa: CASSPDGTDNQPQHF

d_gene: -
v_gene: TRBV27
j_gene: TRBJ2-1
abundance: -
CDR3nt: TGTGCCAGCAGTTTCCCCGGGGGAATTAAGCAGTTCTTC
CDR3aa: CASSFPGGIKQFF

d_gene: -
v_gene: TRBV6-2/TRBV6-3
j_gene: TRBJ2-7
abundance: few
CDR3nt: TGTGCCAGCAGTCCCCCAGGACGGTACGAGCAGTACTTC
CDR3aa: CASSPPGRYEQYF

d_gene: TRBD1
v_gene: TRBV14
j_gene: TRBJ1-2
abundance: few
CDR3nt: TGTGCCAGCAGCCGATTAGGACAGGGTAACTATGGCTACACCTTC
CDR3aa: CASSRLGQGNYGYTF

d_gene: TRBD2
v_gene: TRBV27
j_gene: TRBJ2-3
abundance: many
CDR3nt: TGTGCCAGCAGTTTGACTAGCGGGGGGTTAGGTACGCAGTATTTT
CDR3aa: CASSLTSGGLGTQYF

d_gene: -
v_gene: TRBV6-5
j_gene: TRBJ1-5
abundance: many
CDR3nt: TGTGCCAGCAGTTACGACAGTATTGAGCCCCAGCATTTT
CDR3aa: CASSYDSIEPQHF

d_gene: -
v_gene: TRBV9
j_gene: TRBJ1-6
abundance: once
CDR3nt: TGTGCCAGCCGAGGTGAGAGCTCCTATAATTCACCCCTCCACTTT
CDR3aa: CASRGESSYNSPLHF

d_gene: -
v_gene: TRBV6-2/TRBV6-3
j_gene: TRBJ1-1
abundance: many
CDR3nt: TGTGCCAGCAGTTACAGGCAAAGGGCTGAAGCTTTCTTT
CDR3aa: CASSYRQRAEAFF

d_gene: TRBD1
v_gene: TRBV5-8
j_gene: TRBJ1-1
abundance: -
CDR3nt: TGTGCCAGCAGCTGGGGACAGGCCATTTACACTGAAGCTTTCTTT
CDR3aa: CASSWGQAIYTEAFF

d_gene: -
v_gene: TRBV7-9
j_gene: TRBJ2-1
abundance: many
CDR3nt: TGTGCCAGCAGCTTAGGGGGATCGAATCCTTTTTACAATGAGCAGTTCTTC
CDR3aa: CASSLGGSNPFYNEQFF

d_gene: -
v_gene: TRBV7-2
j_gene: TRBJ2-2
abundance: many
CDR3nt: TGTGCCAGCAGCTTTCCCGGGGAGCTGTTTTTT
CDR3aa: CASSFPGELFF